The next 6 T cell receptor beta chains were all read from a single sample in a study of blood T cell repertoires in COVID-19. Only in-frame clones appear in the TCRdb table, and some are missing; sequencing was by immunoSEQ multiplex PCR. The sample includes more than 100,000 clones, less than 85% of them seen just once. The sequencing sample was made of peripheral blood. The receptors derive from a human donor with acute or convalescent COVID-19. The donor label of this sample is uncertain.

This clone showed up just a few times. The chain recombines TRBV7-9 with TRBJ2-5, with 9 positions matching TRBD1. V gave up 5 bases and J gave up 5 bases; unmatched junction bases: 6. The CDR3 has 14 amino acids. Germline lookup yields CDR1 SEHNR and CDR2 FQNEAQ (reference sequence). The CDR3 nucleotides are TGTGCCAGCAGCGCGGGACAGGGTGGCGAGACCCAGTACTTC. Protein product: CASSAGQGGETQYF.

This clone showed up just once. The DNA for the CDR3 is TGTGCCAGCAGCTTAGGGTATGGTGAGCTGAGCTCCTACGAGCAGTACTTC. Translated: CASSLGYGELSSYEQYF. The chain is built from TRBV7-9 and TRBJ2-7; D gene ambiguous. The length of the CDR3 is 17 residues. Germline CDR1 is SEHNR and CDR2 is FQNEAQ (reference sequence). Trimming pared 1 base from V and 0 bases from J, leaving 16 bases between.

Comment on this clone: A read error is possible here, since a much larger clone lies one base away. The gene calls are TRBV5-1 and TRBJ2-3; the match to TRBD2 covers 9 bases. In germline, CDR1 is SGHRS, CDR2 YFSETQ. The CDR3 extends over 16 amino acids. The DNA for the CDR3 is TGCGCCAACAGCTTGGGGACAGCGGGGGGCGTGGATACGCAGTATTTT. It is translated as CANSLGTAGGVDTQYF.

The chain has TRBV2 and TRBJ2-5; 7 bases are shared with TRBD2. The CDR3 spans 15 residues. With V trimmed by 5 bases and J by 9 bases, 15 bases remained unmatched. Per the germline V gene, CDR1 is SNHLY and CDR2 is FYNNEI. CDR3 bases: TGTGCCAGCAGTACCCCTTACCGGGACTACGGAGCCCAGTACTTC. Translating gives CASSTPYRDYGAQYF.

The chain carries TRBV15 and TRBJ1-6; D is possibly TRBD1 (6 bases). CDR1 is LNHNV, CDR2 YYDKDF, per germline (reference sequence). V lost 3 bases and J 7 bases, leaving 13 bases between the germline ends. The CDR3 runs 15 residues. Written as DNA, the CDR3 is TGTGCCACCAGCAGGGGGCCAGGGGTAAATTCACCCCTCCACTTT. Its protein is CATSRGPGVNSPLHF. Supplemented by reference TRBV15 and TRBJ1-6, the full variable domain reads DAMVIQNPRYQVTQFGKPVTLSCSQTLNHNVMYWYQQKSSQAPKLLFHYYDKDFNNEADTPDNFQSRRPNTSFCFLDIRSPGLGDTAMYLCATSRGPGVNSPLHFGNGTRLTVT.

This sequence joins TRBV9 and TRBJ2-2; maybe TRBD1 (6 bases). Trimming left V 6 bases short and J 6 bases short, with 24 bases between. CDR3 length equals 17 residues. Germline V lookup: CDR1 SGDLS, CDR2 YYNGEE. The CDR3 DNA reads TGTGCCAGCATGAAATACCGGGACATTTCATCCGCCGGGGAGCTGTTTTTT. Translated, it gives CASMKYRDISSAGELFF.